This T cell receptor beta chain was captured by sequencing in a study of blood T cell repertoires in COVID-19. Sequencing used immunoSEQ multiplex PCR; TCRdb keeps in-frame clones, though not all of them. The table records some 65,000 clones, 70% to 90% of them present only once. CDR3 length: 14 amino acids. Germline V CDR1 and CDR2: KGHSH, LQKENI. V was cut by 3 bases and J by 2 bases, with 10 bases left in between. This sequence joins TRBV18 and TRBJ1-1; a weak D match, TRBD1 (5 bases). The source is a man aged 40-49 years with COVID-19, enrolled during active disease. The sample consisted of peripheral blood. CDR3 bases: TGTGCCAGCTCACCCCGGGGGGTAAACACTGAAGCTTTCTTT. Amino acids: CASSPRGVNTEAFF.